Listed here are 10 T cell receptor beta chains from one sample, sequenced in a study of shared clonotypes between healthy human individuals. Here immunoSEQ multiplex PCR was the method, and the copy in TCRdb shows in-frame clones only, minus some. The table has approximately 500,000 clones, 90% to 96% seen once; the top ten hold roughly 0.06%. The source material was naive CD4+ T cells sorted from blood. The subset: CD45RA+ positively selected. The receptors were gathered from a woman aged 25 to 45 in good health.

The V call is TRBV2, the J call TRBJ2-5, with D tentatively TRBD1 (6 bases). The DNA end lines up better with TRBJ2-7; the J call may be wrong. The V gene's germline CDR1 is SNHLY and CDR2 FYNNEI. The CDR3 has 13 residues. The CDR3 region is CASSSTGSYEQYF. In nucleotides, the CDR3 is TGTGCCAGCAGTTCGACAGGTTCCTACGAGCAGTACTTC.

CDR3 residues: CASSSNFDYGYTF. DNA for the CDR3: TGTGCCAGCAGCTCCAACTTCGACTATGGCTACACCTTC. The V and J genes are TRBV6-5 and TRBJ1-2; D uncertain. Deletions cut 6 bases from V and 3 bases from J, with 11 bases between. The CDR3 is made up of 13 amino acids. CDR1 is MNHEY and CDR2 is SVGAGI in the germline V gene.

The chain has TRBV5-1 and TRBJ2-1; 11 bases fit TRBD2. Germline V gives CDR1 SGHRS, CDR2 YFSETQ. Trimming removed 0 bases from V and 5 bases from J; junction bases left unmatched: 7. This CDR3 is 17 amino acids long. In DNA, the CDR3 is TGCGCCAGCAGCTTGGCGGTCTTAGCGGGAGGGAACAATGAGCAGTTCTTC. It is translated as CASSLAVLAGGNNEQFF.

This sequence joins TRBV6-1 and TRBJ1-6; D possibly corresponds to TRBD1 (6 bases). The germline gives CDR1 MNHNS, CDR2 SASEGT. V gave up 7 bases and J gave up 4 bases, with 11 bases separating them. There are 14 residues in the CDR3. Written as DNA, the CDR3 is TGTGCCAGCACCAGGACAGAGTATAATTCACCCCTCCACTTT. Translating gives CASTRTEYNSPLHF.

V is TRBV7-3 and J is TRBJ2-3; weak D call: TRBD1 (5 bases). Per the germline V gene, CDR1 is SGHTA and CDR2 is FQGTGA. Trimming shortened V by 5 bases and J by 5 bases, and 11 bases separated the two germline ends. The CDR3 is 13 residues long. CDR3 protein: CASSGERGDTQYF. The CDR3 DNA reads TGTGCCAGCAGCGGGGAAAGGGGAGATACGCAGTATTTT.

This chain uses TRBV19 with TRBJ1-5, with D hard to call. The CDR3 loop spans 14 amino acids. V gave up 7 bases and J gave up 5 bases, with 15 bases separating them. CDR1 LNHDA and CDR2 SQIVND come from the germline V gene (reference sequence). Here the CDR3 DNA reads TGTGCCAGTACTACGGTAGAGGAATATCAGCCCCAGCATTTT. Translated: CASTTVEEYQPQHF.

The chain joins TRBV30 to TRBJ2-7; possibly TRBD2 for D (5 bases). Germline CDR1 reads GTSNPN; CDR2 reads SVGIG (reference sequence). Between the trimmed V and J ends, which lost 3 bases and 3 bases, there was a span of 9 bases. The CDR3 extends over 12 amino acids. The CDR3 loop is CAWSRTHYEQYF. CDR3 DNA: TGTGCCTGGAGCCGGACTCACTACGAGCAGTACTTC.

The CDR3, as DNA: TGCGCCAGCCAAAGGACAGGGAGTAACTCCTACGAGCAGTACTTC. Its translation: CASQRTGSNSYEQYF. V is TRBV5-1 and J is TRBJ2-7, with 8 bases identical to TRBD1. The CDR3 runs 15 residues. Per germline, CDR1 SGHRS and CDR2 YFSETQ. Unmatched junction bases numbered 9, after V lost 7 bases and J lost 0 bases.

The chain employs TRBV19 and TRBJ2-7; D gene unclear. The germline V and J ends were trimmed by 4 bases and 5 bases, with 12 bases remaining between them. The CDR3 loop spans 13 amino acids. Germline CDR1 reads LNHDA; CDR2 reads SQIVND (reference sequence). The CDR3 region has the DNA TGTGCCAGTAGTACCATGGGTAGGAACGAGCAGTACTTC. This sequence encodes CASSTMGRNEQYF. The full variable domain, with the rest looked up from reference TRBV19 and TRBJ2-7, is DGGITQSPKYLFRKEGQNVTLSCEQNLNHDAMYWYRQDPGQGLRLIYYSQIVNDFQKGDIAEGYSVSREKKESFPLTVTSAQKNPTAFYLCASSTMGRNEQYFGPGTRLTVT.

The sample holds one count of this clone. J is TRBJ2-4 and V is TRBV2; D might be TRBD2 (5 bases). Germline assignment: CDR1 SNHLY and CDR2 FYNNEI. V lost 4 bases, J lost 3 bases, and 13 bases lay in between. CDR3 length equals 15 residues. The CDR3 DNA reads TGTGCCAGCAGTGCTGCGGAGGCTCTCAAAAACATTCAGTACTTC. Its protein is CASSAAEALKNIQYF.